These 20 T cell receptor beta chains originate from one sample sequenced in a study of cytomegalovirus exposure and HLA in healthy donors. The PCR contained 60 Vbeta and 13 Jbeta primers. Clones were read by immunoSEQ multiplex PCR, and TCRdb kept only the in-frame ones, dropping some. This table has about 190,000 clones, 80% to 85% appearing once. Sequencing was carried out using PBMCs. The receptor set was obtained from a boy aged 5-17 years in good health and CMV-seronegative.

The chain joins TRBV5-4 to TRBJ2-4; possible D gene TRBD1, 8 bases. V gave up 0 bases and J gave up 1 base, with 17 bases separating them. This CDR3 is 18 amino acids long. The germline CDR1 and CDR2 sequences are SGHNT and YYREEE (reference sequence). CDR3 in DNA: TGTGCCAGCAGCTTGGCAGGGGGCGGGGGCTTGGCCAAAAACATTCAGTACTTC. It specifies CASSLAGGGGLAKNIQYF.

The rearrangement uses TRBV18 and TRBJ1-3; 8 nucleotides agree with TRBD1. The CDR3 runs to 18 residues. Germline V gene lookup returns CDR1 KGHSH and CDR2 LQKENI. The V and J ends lost 2 bases and 0 bases, in that order; junction bases with no gene match: 9. CDR3 residues: CASSPMARGQSSGNTIYF. The DNA for the CDR3 is TGTGCCAGCTCACCAATGGCCAGGGGGCAATCCTCTGGAAACACCATATATTTT.

J is TRBJ2-1 and V is TRBV27, with 7 bases aligning to TRBD2. The CDR3 length is 14 residues. Germline V CDR1 and CDR2: MNHEY, SMNVEV (reference sequence). V lost 7 bases and J lost 6; bases outside the gene matches: 9. Here the CDR3 DNA reads TGTGCCAGCACGAGCCGTTCGGGGGGCAATGAGCAGTTCTTC. Residues: CASTSRSGGNEQFF.

With regard to this clone: This sample includes further DNA sequences coding for the same CDR3. This chain joins TRBV19 and TRBJ1-1; D possibly corresponds to TRBD1 (5 bases). The CDR3 length is 13 residues. V was trimmed by 1 base and J by 4 bases, leaving 7 bases between them. Germline V gives CDR1 LNHDA, CDR2 SQIVND (reference sequence). CDR3 sequence: CASSIGGGTEAFF. Here the CDR3 DNA reads TGTGCCAGTAGTATAGGGGGGGGCACTGAAGCTTTCTTT.

Regarding this clone: The sample has other DNA sequences that encode this CDR3 too. The genes are TRBV7-2 and TRBJ1-1; TRBD1 matches at 10 bases. CDR1 SGHTA and CDR2 FQGNSA come from the germline V gene. CDR3 length equals 14 residues. Unmatched junction bases numbered 4, after V lost 5 bases and J lost 4 bases. The CDR3: CASSLDRGGTEAFF. In DNA, the CDR3 is TGTGCCAGCAGCCTGGACAGGGGGGGCACTGAAGCTTTCTTT.

The chain carries TRBV2 and TRBJ2-5; weak D call: TRBD1 (6 bases). The CDR3 runs to 10 residues. The V end was cut by 6 bases, the J end by 8 bases, with 7 bases between. CDR1 and CDR2 from the germline V gene are SNHLY and FYNNEI. CDR3 in DNA: TGTGCCAGCAGGGGGGCTACCCAGTACTTC. It specifies CASRGATQYF.

A few counts support this clone. V is TRBV5-4 and J is TRBJ1-1; 7 positions agree with TRBD1. CDR1 and CDR2 (germline): SGHNT, YYREEE (reference sequence). V gave up 0 bases and J gave up 7 bases; unmatched junction bases: 6. The CDR3 length is 14 residues. The chain's CDR3 is CASSLELRDSEAFF. CDR3 nucleotides: TGTGCCAGCAGCTTGGAACTCCGGGACAGTGAAGCTTTCTTT. Together with reference TRBV5-4 and TRBJ1-1, the CDR3 gives the full variable domain: ETGVTQSPTHLIKTRGQQVTLRCSSQSGHNTVSWYQQALGQGPQFIFQYYREEENGRGNFPPRFSGLQFPNYSSELNVNALELDDSALYLCASSLELRDSEAFFGQGTRLTVV.

This rearrangement joins TRBV9 to TRBJ2-7; 9 bases fit TRBD1. The CDR3 sequence is 15 residues long. CDR1 is SGDLS and CDR2 is YYNGEE in the germline V gene. V was pared by 0 bases and J by 1 base, with 2 bases of the junction left unmatched. This CDR3 is CASSVAGTGSYEQYF. DNA for the CDR3: TGTGCCAGCAGCGTAGCTGGGACAGGGTCCTACGAGCAGTACTTC.

The chain has TRBV23-1 and TRBJ2-7; the D gene is possibly TRBD2 (5 bases). TRBV23-1 is an open reading frame whose function is uncertain. The CDR3 extends over 13 amino acids. The V and J ends lost 7 bases and 8 bases respectively, with 18 bases between them. CDR3 protein: CASTKPKGAKQYF. CDR3 nucleotide sequence: TGCGCCAGCACCAAACCAAAGGGAGCTAAGCAGTACTTC.

DNA for the CDR3: TGTGCCAGCAGCAGGAACAGGGCACATGGCTACACCTTC. Encoded protein: CASSRNRAHGYTF. The rearrangement joins TRBV5-8 to TRBJ1-2; D perhaps matches TRBD1 (6 bases). The CDR3 spans 13 residues. Germline-derived CDR1 and CDR2 are SGHTS and YDEGEE. Deletions cut 4 bases from V and 6 bases from J, with 13 bases between.

J is TRBJ1-2 and V is TRBV29-1, with D unclear. Germline V gene sequence: CDR1 SQVTM, CDR2 ANQGSEA. The V gene lost 7 bases and the J gene lost 6 bases, with 12 bases spanning the gap. This CDR3 spans 11 amino acids. This chain's CDR3 is CSAETRNGYTF. Written as DNA, the CDR3 is TGCAGCGCCGAGACAAGGAATGGCTACACCTTC.

This sequence joins TRBV6-1 and TRBJ1-2; a possible D gene is TRBD1 (6 bases). V shed 6 bases and J shed 4 bases, with 18 bases lying between them. This CDR3 region has 15 residues. CDR1 is MNHNS, CDR2 SASEGT, per germline. CDR3 loop: CASRPLTGYPYGYTF. The CDR3 nucleotides are TGTGCCAGCAGACCCCTCACAGGGTACCCCTATGGCTACACCTTC.

The chain joins TRBV2 to TRBJ2-4; 10 bases are a match to TRBD1. V lost 4 bases and J lost 6; bases outside the gene matches: 3. The CDR3 runs 14 residues. Germline CDR1 SNHLY, CDR2 FYNNEI. For the CDR3, the DNA is TGTGCCAGCAGTGGGGGGACAGGGGCAAACATTCAGTACTTC. Translated: CASSGGTGANIQYF.

This chain links TRBV6-1 with TRBJ2-5, with a possible D match to TRBD1 (6 bases). The CDR3 sequence is 15 residues long. Germline lookup yields CDR1 MNHNS and CDR2 SASEGT. V was shortened by 8 bases and J by 0 bases, with 16 bases between the two germline ends. The CDR3 region is CASRWFKGDQETQYF. DNA for the CDR3: TGTGCCAGCCGGTGGTTTAAGGGGGACCAAGAGACCCAGTACTTC.

The chain combines TRBV7-2 with TRBJ1-5, with 7 bases matching TRBD1. CDR1 and CDR2 (germline): SGHTA, FQGNSA. Germline trimming cut 4 bases from V and 3 bases from J; bases unmatched to any gene: 6. The CDR3 totals 15 residues. This chain's CDR3 is CASSWQGVLNQPQHF. CDR3 sequence (DNA): TGTGCCAGCAGCTGGCAGGGGGTTCTCAATCAGCCCCAGCATTTT.

The chain joins TRBV6-6 to TRBJ1-2, with TRBD1 as a possible D gene (5 bases). The CDR3 totals 13 residues. Germline assignment: CDR1 MNHNY and CDR2 SVGAGI (reference sequence). V was pared by 0 bases and J by 10 bases, with 12 bases between. The CDR3 region is CASSYSLRDHYTF. The CDR3 DNA sequence: TGTGCCAGCAGTTACTCGTTGCGGGACCACTACACCTTC.

This chain joins TRBV19 and TRBJ2-3; D is perhaps TRBD2 (6 bases). This CDR3 is 10 amino acids long. Trimming took off 10 bases at V and 5 bases at J, with 7 bases between the two ends. Per the germline V gene, CDR1 is LNHDA and CDR2 is SQIVND (reference sequence). The CDR3 loop is CATGGDTQYF. CDR3 nucleotide sequence: TGTGCCACCGGGGGAGATACGCAGTATTTT.

A single count supports this clone. The chain couples TRBV15 to TRBJ2-1; 9 positions match TRBD2. The germline gives CDR1 LNHNV, CDR2 YYDKDF (reference sequence). The CDR3 covers 17 residues. The junction had 9 bases not matched to a gene; V was cut back by 1 base and J by 5 bases. CDR3 sequence (DNA): TGTGCCACCAGCAGAGTTGGGAGCGGGGGGTACCACAATGAGCAGTTCTTC. This gives the protein CATSRVGSGGYHNEQFF.

This clone is a singleton in its sample. The chain has TRBV11-3 and TRBJ2-2; TRBD2 aligns across 13 bases. The CDR3 contains 19 residues. CDR1 is SGHNT and CDR2 is YENEEA in the germline V gene. The trim removed 0 bases at V and 6 bases at J, leaving 10 bases unmatched. The CDR3 loop reads CASSLELGLAGDNAGELFF. The CDR3 DNA is TGTGCCAGCAGCTTAGAACTCGGACTAGCGGGAGACAACGCCGGGGAGCTGTTTTTT.

The chain joins TRBV28 to TRBJ1-4; 7 nucleotides line up with TRBD1. This CDR3 has 14 residues. Per the germline V gene, CDR1 is MDHEN and CDR2 is SYDVKM. Trimming cost V 2 bases and J 8 bases; bases outside gene matches: 5. This chain's CDR3 is CASSLLDRDEKLFF. CDR3 in DNA: TGTGCCAGCAGTTTACTCGACAGGGACGAAAAACTGTTTTTT.